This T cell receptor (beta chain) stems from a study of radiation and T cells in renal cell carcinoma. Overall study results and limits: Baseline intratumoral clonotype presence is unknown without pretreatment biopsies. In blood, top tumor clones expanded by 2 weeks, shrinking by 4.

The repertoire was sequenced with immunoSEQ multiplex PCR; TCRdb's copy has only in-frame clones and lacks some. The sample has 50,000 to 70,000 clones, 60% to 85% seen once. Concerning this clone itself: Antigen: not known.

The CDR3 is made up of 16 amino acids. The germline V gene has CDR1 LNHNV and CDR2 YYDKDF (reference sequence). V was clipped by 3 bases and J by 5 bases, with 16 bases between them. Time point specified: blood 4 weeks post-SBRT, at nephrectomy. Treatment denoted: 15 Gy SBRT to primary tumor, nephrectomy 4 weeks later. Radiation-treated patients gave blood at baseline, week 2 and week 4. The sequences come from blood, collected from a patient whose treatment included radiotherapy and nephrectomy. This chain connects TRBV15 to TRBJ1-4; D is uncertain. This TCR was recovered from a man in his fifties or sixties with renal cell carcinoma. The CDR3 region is CATSRGRATLNEKLFF. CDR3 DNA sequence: TGTGCCACCAGCAGGGGCCGGGCGACCCTCAATGAAAAACTGTTTTTT.